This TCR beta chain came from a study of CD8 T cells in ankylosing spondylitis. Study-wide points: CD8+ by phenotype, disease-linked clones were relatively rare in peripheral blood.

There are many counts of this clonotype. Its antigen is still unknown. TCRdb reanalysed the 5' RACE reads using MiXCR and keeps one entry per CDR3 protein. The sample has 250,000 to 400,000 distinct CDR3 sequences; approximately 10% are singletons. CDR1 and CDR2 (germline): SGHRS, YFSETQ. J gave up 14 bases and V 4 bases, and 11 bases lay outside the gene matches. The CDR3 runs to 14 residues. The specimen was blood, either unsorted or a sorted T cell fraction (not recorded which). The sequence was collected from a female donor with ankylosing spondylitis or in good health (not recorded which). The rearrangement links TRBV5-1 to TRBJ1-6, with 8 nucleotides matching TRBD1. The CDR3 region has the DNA TGCGCCAGCAGCCCACGGACAGGGACGTGGTCCCTCCACTTT. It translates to CASSPRTGTWSLHF.